This T cell receptor beta chain was retrieved from a study of T cell repertoires in cytomegalovirus infection. As to this clonotype: Antigen: not known.

CDR3 length equals 15 residues. CDR1 LNHDA and CDR2 SQIVND come from the germline V gene (reference sequence). The trim removed 3 bases at V and 4 bases at J, leaving 8 bases unmatched. TCRdb analysed the reads with MiXCR anew, one entry per CDR3 protein. The sample lists 680,000 or so distinct CDR3 sequences; around 30% were seen once. This TCR derives from a human donor in good health (CMV status not recorded). Some clones in this sample may be carry-over from other donors' samples. Sequences were derived from cultured PBMCs, sampled from culture after CMV antigen stimulation. This chain connects TRBV19 to TRBJ1-1; 7 bases line up with TRBD1. Here the CDR3 reads CASSIEGGGGTEAFF. The CDR3 DNA reads TGTGCCAGTAGTATTGAAGGGGGCGGGGGCACTGAAGCTTTCTTT.